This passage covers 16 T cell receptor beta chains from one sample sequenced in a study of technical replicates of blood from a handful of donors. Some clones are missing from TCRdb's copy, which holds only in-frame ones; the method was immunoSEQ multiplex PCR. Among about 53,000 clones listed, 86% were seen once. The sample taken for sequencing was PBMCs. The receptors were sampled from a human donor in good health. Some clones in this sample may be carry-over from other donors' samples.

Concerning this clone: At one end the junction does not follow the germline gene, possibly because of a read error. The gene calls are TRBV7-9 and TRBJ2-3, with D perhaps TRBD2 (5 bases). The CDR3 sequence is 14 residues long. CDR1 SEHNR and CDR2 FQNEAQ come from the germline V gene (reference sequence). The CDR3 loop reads CASSVALDTDTQYF. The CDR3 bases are TGTGCCAGCAGCGTAGCGCTAGACACAGATACGCAGTATTTT. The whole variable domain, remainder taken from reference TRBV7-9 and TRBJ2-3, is DTGVSQNPRHKITKRGQNVTFRCDPISEHNRLYWYRQTLGQGPEFLTYFQNEAQLEKSRLLSDRFSAERPKGSFSTLEIQRTEQGDSAMYLCASSVALDTDTQYFGPGTRLTVL.

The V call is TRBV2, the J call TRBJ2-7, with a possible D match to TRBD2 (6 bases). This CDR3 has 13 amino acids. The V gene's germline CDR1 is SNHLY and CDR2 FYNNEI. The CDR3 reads CATQPERAYEQYF. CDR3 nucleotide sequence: TGTGCAACCCAGCCCGAGCGGGCCTACGAGCAGTACTTC.

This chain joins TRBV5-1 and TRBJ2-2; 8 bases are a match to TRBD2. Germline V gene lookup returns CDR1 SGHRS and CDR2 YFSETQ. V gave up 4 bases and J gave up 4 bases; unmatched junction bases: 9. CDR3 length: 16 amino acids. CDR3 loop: CASSQTQAGATGELFF. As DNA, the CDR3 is TGCGCCAGCAGCCAGACCCAAGCGGGAGCCACCGGGGAGCTGTTTTTT.

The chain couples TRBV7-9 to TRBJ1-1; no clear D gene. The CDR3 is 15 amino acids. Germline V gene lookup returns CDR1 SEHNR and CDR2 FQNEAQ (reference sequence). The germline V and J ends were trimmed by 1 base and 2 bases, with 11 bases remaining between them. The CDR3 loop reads CASSLGAVLNTEAFF. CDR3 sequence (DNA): TGTGCCAGCAGCTTAGGAGCGGTCCTAAACACTGAAGCTTTCTTT.

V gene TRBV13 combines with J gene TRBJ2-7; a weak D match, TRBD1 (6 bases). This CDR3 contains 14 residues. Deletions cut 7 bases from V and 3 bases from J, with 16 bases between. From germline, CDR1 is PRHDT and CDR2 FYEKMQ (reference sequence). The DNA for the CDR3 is TGTGCCAGCACCAATAGTGGGACAAGCTACGAGCAGTACTTC. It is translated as CASTNSGTSYEQYF.

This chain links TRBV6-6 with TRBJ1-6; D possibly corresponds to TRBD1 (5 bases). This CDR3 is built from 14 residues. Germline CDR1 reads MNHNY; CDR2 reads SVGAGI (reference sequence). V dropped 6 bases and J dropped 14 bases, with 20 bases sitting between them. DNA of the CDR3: TGTGCCAGCAGCCCCGGAGGGGCCCTTGGGGCCCTCCACTTT. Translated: CASSPGGALGALHF.

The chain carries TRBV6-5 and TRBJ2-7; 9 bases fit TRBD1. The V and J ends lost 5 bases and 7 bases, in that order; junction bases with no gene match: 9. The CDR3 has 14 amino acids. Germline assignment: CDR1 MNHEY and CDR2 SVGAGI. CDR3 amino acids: CASSPGTGIWEQYF. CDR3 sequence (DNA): TGTGCCAGCAGTCCCGGGACAGGGATTTGGGAGCAGTACTTC.

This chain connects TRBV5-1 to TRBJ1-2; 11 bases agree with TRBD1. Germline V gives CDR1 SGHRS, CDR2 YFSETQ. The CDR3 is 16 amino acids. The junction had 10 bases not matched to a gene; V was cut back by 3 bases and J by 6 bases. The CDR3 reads CASSYDPGQGGDGYTF. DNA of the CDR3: TGCGCCAGCAGCTACGACCCGGGACAGGGGGGAGATGGCTACACCTTC.

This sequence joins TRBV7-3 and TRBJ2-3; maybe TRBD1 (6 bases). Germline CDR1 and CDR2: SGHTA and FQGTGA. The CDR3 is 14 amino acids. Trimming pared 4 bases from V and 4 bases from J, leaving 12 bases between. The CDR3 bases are TGTGCCAGCAGCTCCCTTACAGGGTCAGATACGCAGTATTTT. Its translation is CASSSLTGSDTQYF.

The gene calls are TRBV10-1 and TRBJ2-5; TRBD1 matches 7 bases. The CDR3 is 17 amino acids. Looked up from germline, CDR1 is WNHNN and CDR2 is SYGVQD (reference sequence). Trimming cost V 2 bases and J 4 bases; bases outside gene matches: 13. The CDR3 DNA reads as TGCGCCAGCAGTGAGGGGACAGACAGGGTTGTTGGAGAGACCCAGTACTTC. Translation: CASSEGTDRVVGETQYF.

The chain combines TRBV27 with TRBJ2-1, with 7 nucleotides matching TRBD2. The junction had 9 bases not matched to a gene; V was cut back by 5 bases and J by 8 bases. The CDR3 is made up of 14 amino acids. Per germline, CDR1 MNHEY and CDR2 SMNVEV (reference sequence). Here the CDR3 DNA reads TGTGCCAGCAGTCTGAGACTAGCAACGGATGAGCAGTTCTTC. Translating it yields CASSLRLATDEQFF.

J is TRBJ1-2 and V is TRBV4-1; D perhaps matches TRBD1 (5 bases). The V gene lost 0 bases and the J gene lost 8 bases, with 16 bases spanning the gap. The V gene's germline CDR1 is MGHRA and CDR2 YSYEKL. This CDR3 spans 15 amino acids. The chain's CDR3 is CASSQDQGGPWGYTF. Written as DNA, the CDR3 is TGCGCCAGCAGCCAAGATCAGGGAGGGCCCTGGGGCTACACCTTC.

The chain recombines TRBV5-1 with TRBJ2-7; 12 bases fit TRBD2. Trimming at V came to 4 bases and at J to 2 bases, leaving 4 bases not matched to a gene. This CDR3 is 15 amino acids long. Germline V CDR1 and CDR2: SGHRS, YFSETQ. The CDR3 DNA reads TGCGCCAGCAGCGCCTCTAGCGGGAGGGCCTACGAGCAGTACTTC. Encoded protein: CASSASSGRAYEQYF.

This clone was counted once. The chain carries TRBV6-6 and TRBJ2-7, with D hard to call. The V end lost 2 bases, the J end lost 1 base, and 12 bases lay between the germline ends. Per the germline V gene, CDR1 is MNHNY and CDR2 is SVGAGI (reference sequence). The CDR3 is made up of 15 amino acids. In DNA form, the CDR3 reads TGTGCCAGCAGTTACATCCGAAGAGGTTCCTACGAGCAGTACTTC. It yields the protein CASSYIRRGSYEQYF.

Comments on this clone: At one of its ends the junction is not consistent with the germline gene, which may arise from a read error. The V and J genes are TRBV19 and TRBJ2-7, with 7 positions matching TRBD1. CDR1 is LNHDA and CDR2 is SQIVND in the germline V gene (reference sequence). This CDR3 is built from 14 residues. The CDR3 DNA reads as TGTGCCAGTAGTATCCGGACAGGAACGTTGGAGCATTACTTC. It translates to CASSIRTGTLEHYF. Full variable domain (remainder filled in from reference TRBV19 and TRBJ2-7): DGGITQSPKYLFRKEGQNVTLSCEQNLNHDAMYWYRQDPGQGLRLIYYSQIVNDFQKGDIAEGYSVSREKKESFPLTVTSAQKNPTAFYLCASSIRTGTLEHYFGPGTRLTVT.

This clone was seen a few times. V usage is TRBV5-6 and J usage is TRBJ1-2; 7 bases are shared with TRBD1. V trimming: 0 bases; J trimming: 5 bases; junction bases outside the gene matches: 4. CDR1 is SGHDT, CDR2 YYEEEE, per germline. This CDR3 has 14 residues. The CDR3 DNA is TGTGCCAGCAGCTTGGGCAGGGGGTCGTATGGCTACACCTTC. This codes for CASSLGRGSYGYTF.